Described below is a single TCR beta chain sequence and its context. The source of the sample is a study of T cell changes during pregnancy in multiple sclerosis. Generated by immunoSEQ multiplex PCR, the TCRdb table keeps only in-frame clones and is missing some. The sample holds around 73,000 clones, about 92% seen once. The source material was peripheral blood, sampled in the third trimester of pregnancy. The source is a female donor in good health, enrolled as a control in a pregnancy study.

The CDR3 region is CASSPGGRNSPLHF. In DNA, the CDR3 is TGTGCCAGCAGCCCAGGGGGCAGGAATTCACCCCTCCACTTT. The genes are TRBV13 and TRBJ1-6; 8 bases agree with TRBD1. The CDR3 spans 14 residues. J gave up 7 bases and V 5 bases, and 4 bases lay outside the gene matches. Germline CDR1 and CDR2: PRHDT and FYEKMQ (reference sequence).